Below are 32 T cell receptor beta chains sequenced from a single sample in a study of tumor-infiltrating lymphocytes in primary liver carcinoma. Unsorted bulk tissue (about 19-33 mg) underwent RNA and DNA co-extraction. TCR beta cDNA was prepared out of roughly 0.5 ug total RNA by means of a constant-region primer. Generation of the TCR beta libraries relied on three nested multiplex PCR rounds using slightly modified ARM-PCR. TRBV1-TRBV30 forward primers and a C-beta reverse primer were used in the first two PCR rounds, which each ran for about 9 cycles. One entry per CDR3 protein, called by TCRdb with MiXCR from the multiplex PCR reads. The sample holds fewer than 75,000 distinct CDR3 sequences, about two thirds seen once. The sequenced sample was liver tumor tissue from sampling region 4. The sample's subset: tumor region T4, right-lateral pole. These receptor sequences come from a man in his forties with primary liver carcinoma and hepatitis B virus infection.

As to this clonotype: A read error is likely, as this CDR3 ends without the conserved phenylalanine or tryptophan. This CDR3 is CASTLGQGANYEQYL. Written as DNA, the CDR3 is TGTGCCAGCACTTTAGGACAGGGAGCCAATTACGAGCAGTACTTA. The chain combines TRBV12-3 or TRBV12-4 with TRBJ2-7; TRBD1 agrees at 8 bases. The CDR3 is 15 amino acids.

About this clonotype itself: No conserved phenylalanine or tryptophan ends this CDR3, so it is likely a read error. It is unclear where the CDR3 begins or ends on the DNA, so no DNA is shown, and the CDR3 is as TCRdb lists it. CDR3 region: CASTAQTDEQLS. The V call is TRBV6-6, the J call TRBJ2-1. CDR1 is MNHNY, CDR2 SVGAGI, per germline (reference sequence). The CDR3 is 12 residues long, counting both termini.

On this clonotype itself: No conserved phenylalanine or tryptophan is present at the end of the CDR3, so a read error is the likely explanation. V usage is TRBV11-2 and J usage is TRBJ2-2; a possible D gene is TRBD2 (6 bases). This CDR3 has 15 amino acids. Germline V gene lookup returns CDR1 SGHAT and CDR2 FQNNGV. The CDR3 DNA sequence: TGTGCCAGGAGCTTTGCGGGATCGAACACAGGGGAGCTGTTTATT. It yields the protein CARSFAGSNTGELFI.

Remarks on this clonotype: A much larger clone lies one base from this, so it may be a read error. The V gene is TRBV11-2, the J gene TRBJ2-3; 8 positions match TRBD2. The length of the CDR3 is 11 residues. V trimming: 7 bases; J trimming: 9 bases; junction bases outside the gene matches: 3. CDR1 and CDR2 (germline): SGHAT, FQNNGV. CDR3 amino acids: CASITGGTQYF. The CDR3, as DNA: TGTGCCAGCATCACGGGAGGGACGCAGTATTTT.

This clonotype was detected once. A much larger clone differs by one base, so this may be a read error. The chain joins TRBV10-3 to TRBJ1-5, with a possible D match to TRBD1 (5 bases). V was pared by 3 bases and J by 5 bases, with 8 bases between. Germline CDR1 is ENHRY and CDR2 is SYGVKD. The CDR3 sequence is 13 residues long. The CDR3 loop is CAISDSGDQPQHF. CDR3 nucleotides: TGTGCCATCAGTGACTCGGGGGATCAGCCCCAGCATTTT.

A word on this clonotype: This may be a read error, as it is one base from a much larger clone. The V call is TRBV5-1, the J call TRBJ2-2; D is possibly TRBD2 (6 bases). This CDR3 has 15 residues. Germline CDR1 reads SGHRS; CDR2 reads YFSETQ. The CDR3 DNA is TGCGCCAGCAGGCTGCGGACGGGACTCACCGGGAAGCTGTTTTTT. Amino acids: CASRLRTGLTGKLFF.

Comments on this clonotype: Its ends do not fully match the called genes, so a read error is possible. V gene TRBV11-2 combines with J gene TRBJ2-3; 7 nucleotides align to TRBD2. The CDR3 spans 15 residues. Germline V gene sequence: CDR1 SGHAT, CDR2 FQNNGV. This chain's CDR3 is CVSSTGTNDTDTQYF. In nucleotides, the CDR3 is TGTGTCAGCAGCACCGGGACTAACGACACAGATACGCAGTATTTT.

Regarding this clonotype: At one of its ends the junction is not consistent with the germline gene, which may arise from a read error. The chain has TRBV10-2 and TRBJ2-1, with D perhaps matching TRBD2 (6 bases). Germline assignment: CDR1 WSHSY and CDR2 SAAADI. CDR3 size: 13 residues. CDR3 in DNA: TGCGCCAGCAGCCTGACTAGGTTGGGTGAGAAGTTCTTC. Translating it yields CASSLTRLGEKFF.

About this clonotype: Since a much larger clone is just one base distant, this may be a read error. The chain is built from TRBV28 and TRBJ2-7; 7 nucleotides agree with TRBD2. The CDR3 length is 14 residues. Germline V gene sequence: CDR1 MDHEN, CDR2 SYDVKM. V shed 5 bases and J 5 bases; nucleotides not matched to a gene: 9. The DNA of the CDR3 is TGTGCCAGCAGTAGAGGGAGGGTTACCCACGAGCAGTACTTC. This sequence encodes CASSRGRVTHEQYF.

As regards this clonotype: Compared with germline, one end of the junction differs, possibly owing to a read error. J is TRBJ2-2 and V is TRBV11-2, with D possibly TRBD2 on 6 matching bases. There are 17 residues in the CDR3. Per the germline V gene, CDR1 is SGHAT and CDR2 is FQNNGV. CDR3 sequence (DNA): TGCGCCGGCGGCTTAGCATTAGGAGGGGCGAACACCTGGGAGCTGTTTTTT. Protein sequence: CAGGLALGGANTWELFF.

On this clonotype: The missing conserved phenylalanine or tryptophan at the end of this CDR3 makes a read error likely. The rearrangement uses TRBV4-2 and TRBJ1-1; D gene unclear. The germline V gene encodes CDR1 LGHNA and CDR2 YNFKEQ. V lost 0 bases, J lost 5 bases, and 19 bases lay in between. This CDR3 has 17 amino acids. CDR3: CASSQEYGRGIWTEAFS. CDR3 nucleotides: TGTGCCAGCAGCCAAGAGTACGGACGGGGTATTTGGACTGAAGCTTTCTCT.

The V gene is TRBV10-3, the J gene TRBJ2-7; tentatively, D is TRBD1 (6 bases). The V end was cut by 4 bases, the J end by 2 bases, with 12 bases between. The CDR3 contains 14 residues. Germline CDR1 ENHRY, CDR2 SYGVKD. CDR3 DNA sequence: TGTGCCATCAGTGGACAAGGGGGACCCTACGAGCAGTACTTC. It yields the protein CAISGQGGPYEQYF.

Details on this clonotype: A much larger clone is a single base away; this may be a read error. V is TRBV19 and J is TRBJ2-6, with D possibly called TRBD1 or TRBD2 (5 bases each). CDR3 size: 16 residues. Germline CDR1 and CDR2: LNHDA and SQIVND (reference sequence). The DNA for the CDR3 is TGTGCCGTTTCCTCCGGGACGTCCCTCTGGGCCAACATCCTGACTTTC. It encodes CAVSSGTSLWANILTF.

A note on this clonotype: A clone one base away is much larger, so this may be a read error. The rearrangement uses TRBV28 and TRBJ1-6; TRBD1 agrees at 12 bases. CDR3 length: 17 residues. From germline, CDR1 is MDHEN and CDR2 SYDVKM. V shed 7 bases, J shed 7 bases, and the junction held 11 bases outside the gene matches. CDR3 bases: TGTGCCAGCAATATCCAGGGACAGGGGGCTCTGAATTCACCCCTCCACTTT. Its translation: CASNIQGQGALNSPLHF.

The table lists this clonotype with a count of one. A read error may be the cause here, since a much bigger clone is one base away. The rearrangement joins TRBV28 to TRBJ2-1; no reliable D call. V was shortened by 8 bases and J by 5 bases, with 10 bases between the two germline ends. Germline assignment: CDR1 MDHEN and CDR2 SYDVKM. CDR3 length: 12 amino acids. The CDR3 bases are TGTGCCAGCCCCCAGCTGAACAATGAGCAGTTCTTC. It translates to CASPQLNNEQFF.

About this clonotype: Mismatch with germline at one junction end may stem from a read error. The rearrangement uses TRBV4-3 and TRBJ2-1; D remains ambiguous. In germline, CDR1 is LGHNA, CDR2 YSLEER. This CDR3 region has 17 residues. This chain's CDR3 is CASSQDFGSNSYNEQFF. DNA for the CDR3: TGCGCCAGCAGTCAAGATTTTGGCAGCAACTCCTACAATGAGCAGTTCTTC.

As for this clonotype: The final CDR3 position lacks the conserved phenylalanine or tryptophan, pointing to a likely read error. V gene TRBV6-1 combines with J gene TRBJ2-7, with a weak D call TRBD1 (6 bases). Germline assignment: CDR1 MNHNS and CDR2 SASEGT. V gave up 0 bases and J gave up 0 bases, with 6 bases separating them. The CDR3 spans 14 residues. The CDR3, as DNA: TGTGCCAGCAGTGAAGCGGGACACTCCTACGAGCAGTACCTC. It specifies CASSEAGHSYEQYL.

The chain employs TRBV29-1 and TRBJ2-7; D is unresolved. The CDR3 totals 11 residues. V was clipped by 7 bases and J by 6 bases, with 13 bases between them. In germline, CDR1 is SQVTM, CDR2 ANQGSEA. CDR3 nucleotide sequence: TGCAGCGCCCTCTTAGGAGCCGAGCAGTACTTC. This translates into CSALLGAEQYF.

Here the CDR3 reads CSDRDNHEQYF. In DNA, the CDR3 is TGCAGCGATCGAGACAACCACGAGCAGTACTTC. The V gene is TRBV29-1, the J gene TRBJ2-7, with D hard to call. This CDR3 spans 11 amino acids. The germline V gene encodes CDR1 SQVTM and CDR2 ANQGSEA. The V and J ends lost 7 bases and 5 bases respectively, with 12 bases between them.

This clonotype appeared a few times. Being one base from a much bigger clone, this may be a read error. The chain has TRBV6-1 and TRBJ1-5; D possibly corresponds to TRBD1 (5 bases). In germline, CDR1 is MNHNS, CDR2 SASEGT. Deletions cut 5 bases from V and 5 bases from J, with 19 bases between. The CDR3 runs to 16 residues. The CDR3 DNA sequence: TGTGCCAGCAGTAGGTTCGGGTTGGGGGACGATCAGCCCCAGCATTTT. Translated: CASSRFGLGDDQPQHF.

Turning to this clonotype: A read error may produce the germline difference seen at one junction end. The rearrangement links TRBV6-1 to TRBJ1-3; D gene uncertain. Per germline, CDR1 MNHNS and CDR2 SASEGT. This CDR3 has 16 amino acids. Written as DNA, the CDR3 is TGCGCCAGCAGTACCCCGGGGAGGGTGAGGGTAAACACCATATATTTT. It codes for CASSTPGRVRVNTIYF.

A remark on this clonotype: A much larger clone differs by one base, so this may be a read error. The chain employs TRBV29-1 and TRBJ2-7; D unclear. Per the germline V gene, CDR1 is SQVTM and CDR2 is ANQGSEA. This CDR3 has 12 residues. The CDR3 DNA reads TGCAGGGTTGGCAGGAACGGCTACGAGCAGTACTTC. Amino acid sequence: CRVGRNGYEQYF.

For this clonotype: Sequence at one end of the junction differs from germline and may be a read error. The genes are TRBV29-1 and TRBJ2-2; 9 bases line up with TRBD1. The CDR3 length is 14 residues. The germline CDR1 and CDR2 sequences are SQVTM and ANQGSEA. The CDR3, as DNA: TGCAGCGTTGATGGACAGGGGTACACCGGGGAGATGTTTTTT. Its translation: CSVDGQGYTGEMFF.

This clonotype was seen only once. A junction boundary mismatches the germline segment, possibly from a read error. J is TRBJ2-7 and V is TRBV19; 14 nucleotides agree with TRBD2. The length of the CDR3 is 15 residues. Per germline, CDR1 LNHDA and CDR2 SQIVND (reference sequence). CDR3 nucleotides: TGTGTCAGTAGCCTCGGGACTAGCGGGAGCTACGAGCAGTACTTC. This gives the protein CVSSLGTSGSYEQYF.

This clonotype was counted between two and nine times. One junction end does not reproduce the germline sequence, and a read error may be involved. This sequence joins TRBV6-6 and TRBJ1-4; maybe TRBD1 (5 bases). This CDR3 contains 11 residues. Germline assignment: CDR1 MNHNY and CDR2 SVGAGI (reference sequence). The CDR3 bases are TGTACCAGCAGTTTGGGGGGAAAACTGTTTTTT. It translates to CTSSLGGKLFF.

This rearrangement joins TRBV6-5 to TRBJ2-7; TRBD2 might be the D (6 bases). The CDR3 has 15 amino acids. Germline V gene data show CDR1 as MNHEY and CDR2 as SVGAGI. Trimming removed 1 base from V and 3 bases from J, with 13 bases in between. The CDR3 here is CASSYWRDGNYEQYF. The CDR3 DNA is TGTGCCAGCAGTTACTGGCGGGACGGTAACTACGAGCAGTACTTC.

About this clonotype: At one end, the junction sequence differs from germline, possibly due to a read error. The chain employs TRBV6-1 and TRBJ2-7; 7 bases align to TRBD2. Germline loops: CDR1 MNHNS, CDR2 SASEGT. CDR3 length: 15 amino acids. The CDR3 DNA sequence: TGTGCCAGCAGTGTAAGAGGGAGGGCCTCCTACGAGCGGTACTTC. Encoded protein: CASSVRGRASYERYF.

CDR3 protein: CASILTGLAPDTQYF. CDR3 in DNA: TGCGCCAGCATCCTGACAGGGTTAGCGCCAGATACGCAGTATTTT. This rearrangement joins TRBV5-1 to TRBJ2-3; 7 bases line up with TRBD1. Germline CDR1 SGHRS, CDR2 YFSETQ. The CDR3 covers 15 residues. V dropped 6 bases and J dropped 4; count of bases not matched to a gene: 11.

A note on this clonotype: The germline gene is not matched at one end of the junction; a read error may be the cause. The rearrangement links TRBV6-1 to TRBJ2-7; a weak D match, TRBD2 (5 bases). The CDR3 is 15 residues long. Germline V lookup: CDR1 MNHNS, CDR2 SASEGT. Written as DNA, the CDR3 is TGTGTCAGCAGTGAATTTGTGGGAGCGCCCGCAAAGCAGTACTTC. This gives the protein CVSSEFVGAPAKQYF.

In this sample, this clonotype turned up a few times. It may be a read error: a sequence one base away is much more abundant. Since the CDR3 does not end with the conserved phenylalanine or tryptophan, this likely comes from a read error. The rearrangement uses TRBV11-2 and TRBJ2-6; a possible D gene is TRBD2 (5 bases). This CDR3 region has 15 residues. Germline-derived CDR1 and CDR2 are SGHAT and FQNNGV. CDR3 sequence (DNA): TGTACCACCCAGCGGCCGCGCTCTGGGGCCAACGTCCTGACTTCC. Translating it yields CTTQRPRSGANVLTS.

This clonotype appeared a few times. The chain joins TRBV29-1 to TRBJ2-7, with 7 bases aligning to TRBD1. CDR3 length equals 15 residues. CDR1 is SQVTM and CDR2 is ANQGSEA in the germline V gene. V gave up 2 bases and J gave up 10 bases; unmatched junction bases: 17. The chain's CDR3 is CSVEKMTGPGGRQYF. CDR3 nucleotide sequence: TGCAGCGTTGAAAAAATGACAGGGCCCGGTGGACGACAGTACTTC.

Turning to this clonotype: A read error may produce the germline difference seen at one junction end. V and J are TRBV5-1 and TRBJ2-5, with D possibly matching TRBD2 (5 bases). CDR1 and CDR2 (germline): SGHRS, YFSETQ. The CDR3 contains 16 residues. The CDR3 coding sequence is TGCGCCAGCAGCTTGGAGGCTAGCAGGATGCAAGAGACCCAATACTTC. This translates into CASSLEASRMQETQYF.